The 21 T cell receptor beta chains given below trace back to one sample, sequenced in a study of shared clonotypes between healthy human individuals. The protocol was immunoSEQ multiplex PCR, while the TCRdb copy is restricted to in-frame clones and leaves out a portion. The sample carries around 88,000 clones, 60% to 75% recorded once. Sample: memory CD8+ T cells sorted from blood. Described subset: CD45RO+ cells pooled with CCR7-negative TemRA cells. All receptors derive from a man aged 30 to 39 in good health.

The chain uses TRBV19 and TRBJ2-7; TRBD2 might be the D (5 bases). Trimming removed 3 bases at V and 2 bases at J, with 11 bases between. The CDR3 consists of 14 residues. The germline gives CDR1 LNHDA, CDR2 SQIVND (reference sequence). CDR3 region: CASSMAGIPYEQYF. The DNA of the CDR3 is TGTGCCAGTAGTATGGCCGGGATCCCCTACGAGCAGTACTTC.

This clone came up many times. Within the sample, other DNA sequences also encode this same CDR3. V and J are TRBV11-2 and TRBJ2-3, with D uncertain. Trimming pared 1 base from V and 5 bases from J, leaving 4 bases between. Germline CDR1 reads SGHAT; CDR2 reads FQNNGV. The CDR3 has 12 amino acids. The CDR3 sequence is CASSLGGDTQYF. CDR3 DNA sequence: TGTGCCAGCAGCTTAGGGGGAGATACGCAGTATTTT. The full variable domain, in which reference TRBV11-2 and TRBJ2-3 provide the parts outside the CDR3, is EAGVAQSPRYKIIEKRQSVAFWCNPISGHATLYWYQQILGQGPKLLIQFQNNGVVDDSQLPKDRFSAERLKGVDSTLKIQPAKLEDSAVYLCASSLGGDTQYFGPGTRLTVL.

This chain links TRBV5-8 with TRBJ1-3; no firm D call. Trimming pared 4 bases from V and 0 bases from J, leaving 14 bases between. Germline assignment: CDR1 SGHTS and CDR2 YDEGEE. CDR3 length equals 16 residues. The CDR3 is CASSTKGRDSGNTIYF. DNA for the CDR3: TGTGCCAGCAGCACGAAAGGACGGGACTCTGGAAACACCATATATTTT.

This clone showed up just a few times. The chain is built from TRBV5-4 and TRBJ2-1; 8 positions agree with TRBD2. Germline V lookup: CDR1 SGHNT, CDR2 YYREEE (reference sequence). The V gene end was trimmed by 5 bases and the J gene end by 7 bases; junction bases not matched to a gene: 8. The CDR3 runs to 14 residues. CDR3 nucleotides: TGTGCCAGCAGAACCCCGGGACTAGGAAATGAGCAGTTCTTC. The encoded protein is CASRTPGLGNEQFF.

The chain has TRBV7-7 and TRBJ1-2; D unresolved. This CDR3 has 9 residues. Germline CDR1 and CDR2: SSHAT and FNYEAQ (reference sequence). The CDR3 sequence: CARHRGYTF. The CDR3 DNA reads as TGTGCTAGACATCGTGGCTACACCTTC. Full variable domain (rest looked up from reference TRBV7-7 and TRBJ1-2): GAGVSQSPRYKVTKRGQDVTLRCDPISSHATLYWYQQALGQGPEFLTYFNYEAQPDKSGLPSDRFSAERPEGSISTLTIQRTEQRDSAMYRCARHRGYTFGSGTRLTVV.

This clone was seen many times. V and J are TRBV7-9 and TRBJ2-1, with TRBD2 matching 9 bases. Trimming removed 3 bases from V and 7 bases from J; junction bases left unmatched: 7. The CDR3 extends over 15 amino acids. Germline CDR1 reads SEHNR; CDR2 reads FQNEAQ (reference sequence). The CDR3 DNA is TGTGCCAGCAGCTTGGGTAGCGGGAGACGGAATGAGCAGTTCTTC. Amino acid sequence: CASSLGSGRRNEQFF.

To note about this clone: Germline and junction disagree at one end, which may indicate a read error. This sequence joins TRBV6-5 and TRBJ2-1; D is uncertain. From germline, CDR1 is MNHEY and CDR2 SVGAGI. CDR3 length: 14 residues. CDR3 DNA: TGTGCCAGCAGCTACTCGGGTGGACCCAATGAGCAGTTCTTC. Protein: CASSYSGGPNEQFF.

This clone has just one count. CDR3 coding DNA: TGTGCCAGCAGCTTGGCCCCAGCGTTGAACACTGAAGCTTTCTTT. It is translated as CASSLAPALNTEAFF. V and J are TRBV5-6 and TRBJ1-1, with unresolved D. Germline V lookup: CDR1 SGHDT, CDR2 YYEEEE. The V end was cut by 0 bases, the J end by 0 bases, with 9 bases between. This CDR3 has 15 amino acids.

In this sample, this clone turned up a few times. The chain is built from TRBV10-2 and TRBJ2-3; 15 bases map to TRBD2. Germline V gene lookup returns CDR1 WSHSY and CDR2 SAAADI. V was clipped by 5 bases and J by 0 bases; unmatched bases: 6. The CDR3 spans 18 residues. The CDR3 is CASSTSGTSGGSTDTQYF. DNA of the CDR3: TGCGCCAGCAGTACCTCCGGGACTAGCGGGGGGAGCACAGATACGCAGTATTTT.

The rearrangement uses TRBV27 and TRBJ2-7, with D possibly matching TRBD2 (6 bases). CDR1 MNHEY and CDR2 SMNVEV come from the germline V gene (reference sequence). V dropped 7 bases and J dropped 4 bases, with 14 bases sitting between them. This CDR3 has 13 residues. As DNA, the CDR3 is TGTGCCAGCACCCTTAGGGCGGGGTACGAGCAGTACTTC. Its protein product is CASTLRAGYEQYF.

The rearrangement links TRBV6-1 to TRBJ1-4; 9 positions match TRBD1. V shed 7 bases, J shed 8 bases, and the junction held 8 bases outside the gene matches. Germline assignment: CDR1 MNHNS and CDR2 SASEGT. CDR3 length: 14 residues. As DNA, the CDR3 is TGTGCCAGCACCCCGGACAGGGGAGGAGAAAAACTGTTTTTT. As protein: CASTPDRGGEKLFF.

In this sample, this clone turned up once. This chain connects TRBV5-6 to TRBJ1-3, with D hard to call. This CDR3 has 12 residues. V lost 2 bases and J 4 bases, leaving 4 bases between the germline ends. Germline V lookup: CDR1 SGHDT, CDR2 YYEEEE. The CDR3 sequence: CASSLTGNTIYF. The CDR3 DNA sequence: TGTGCCAGCAGCTTAACCGGAAACACCATATATTTT.

The gene calls are TRBV4-3 and TRBJ2-1, with D unresolved. Germline V gives CDR1 LGHNA, CDR2 YSLEER. The V gene lost 3 bases and the J gene lost 7 bases, with 16 bases spanning the gap. This CDR3 contains 15 residues. CDR3 loop: CASSHTLSRGNEQFF. The CDR3 DNA reads TGCGCCAGCAGCCATACTCTATCTCGAGGTAATGAGCAGTTCTTC.

The CDR3 DNA reads TGTGCCAGCAGTATCCTAGCGGACCACACCGGGGAGCTGTTTTTT. Its translation is CASSILADHTGELFF. The chain has TRBV7-9 and TRBJ2-2, with 7 bases lining up with TRBD2. Losses at the gene ends were 6 bases for V and 3 bases for J; bases not matched to a gene: 7. The CDR3 runs to 15 residues. Germline CDR1 reads SEHNR; CDR2 reads FQNEAQ (reference sequence).

This clone was counted ten times or more. The genes are TRBV29-1 and TRBJ2-7; the D is unclear. There are 13 residues in the CDR3. V gave up 4 bases and J gave up 5 bases, with 15 bases separating them. Germline lookup yields CDR1 SQVTM and CDR2 ANQGSEA. The CDR3 loop reads CSVVGLLENEQYF. CDR3 bases: TGCAGCGTTGTGGGCCTGCTAGAGAACGAGCAGTACTTC.

This clone was observed once. The V gene is TRBV18, the J gene TRBJ2-7, with unresolved D. V was pared by 0 bases and J by 5 bases, with 11 bases between. In germline, CDR1 is KGHSH, CDR2 LQKENI. This CDR3 comprises 14 residues. CDR3 region: CASSPPSRYNEQYF. The CDR3 DNA is TGTGCCAGCTCACCACCGAGTAGATACAACGAGCAGTACTTC.

The V call is TRBV6-1, the J call TRBJ2-3; 7 bases fit TRBD2. The ends lost 3 bases at V and 2 bases at J; junction bases unmatched: 5. Per the germline V gene, CDR1 is MNHNS and CDR2 is SASEGT. The CDR3 has 15 amino acids. The CDR3 spells CASSDGGGDTDTQYF. CDR3 nucleotides: TGTGCCAGCAGTGACGGCGGGGGAGACACAGATACGCAGTATTTT.

Notes on this clone: A clone one base away is much larger, so this may be a read error. J is TRBJ2-7 and V is TRBV27; D uncertain. The CDR3 is 11 residues long. Trimming cost V 4 bases and J 3 bases, with 4 bases left between them. CDR1 is MNHEY, CDR2 SMNVEV, per germline (reference sequence). Here the CDR3 reads CASSSYYEQYF. In nucleotides, the CDR3 is TGTGCCAGCAGTTCCTACTACGAGCAGTACTTC.

This clone was recorded at least ten times. Different DNA sequences within this sample yield the same CDR3. The chain carries TRBV28 and TRBJ2-7; D ambiguous. Trimming stripped 3 bases from V and 2 bases from J, with 5 bases between. CDR3 length equals 12 residues. Germline V gene sequence: CDR1 MDHEN, CDR2 SYDVKM. CDR3 residues: CASSLGTYEQYF. The CDR3, as DNA: TGTGCCAGCAGTTTGGGGACCTACGAGCAGTACTTC. The full variable domain, completed using reference TRBV28 and TRBJ2-7, is DVKVTQSSRYLVKRTGEKVFLECVQDMDHENMFWYRQDPGLGLRLIYFSYDVKMKEKGDIPEGYSVSREKKERFSLILESASTNQTSMYLCASSLGTYEQYFGPGTRLTVT.

The chain employs TRBV7-9 and TRBJ1-1; D is undetermined. The CDR3 length is 14 residues. V dropped 5 bases and J dropped 1 base, with 11 bases sitting between them. Germline values: CDR1 SEHNR, CDR2 FQNEAQ (reference sequence). This chain's CDR3 is CASSLWDANTEAFF. The CDR3 DNA reads as TGTGCCAGCAGCCTGTGGGATGCGAACACTGAAGCTTTCTTT. The variable domain in full, with the rest retrieved from reference TRBV7-9 and TRBJ1-1, is DTGVSQNPRHKITKRGQNVTFRCDPISEHNRLYWYRQTLGQGPEFLTYFQNEAQLEKSRLLSDRFSAERPKGSFSTLEIQRTEQGDSAMYLCASSLWDANTEAFFGQGTRLTVV.

The rearrangement uses TRBV5-4 and TRBJ2-1, with 10 nucleotides matching TRBD2. The V and J ends lost 0 bases and 6 bases, in that order; junction bases with no gene match: 3. CDR1 is SGHNT, CDR2 YYREEE, per germline (reference sequence). The CDR3 contains 15 residues. The CDR3 reads CASSLELAGLNEQFF. In DNA form, the CDR3 reads TGTGCCAGCAGCTTGGAACTAGCGGGACTCAATGAGCAGTTCTTC.